Listed below are T cell receptor beta chains from one sample, sequenced in a study of neurological immune-mediated disorders. TCRdb re-called the 5' RACE reads through MiXCR, storing one row per CDR3 protein. The data show fewer than 40,000 distinct CDR3 sequences, over 3.5% seen once. Material for sequencing was CD4+ T cells from blood. The origin of the receptors is a woman in her thirties or forties in good health. The CDR3 runs from the conserved cysteine through the conserved F or W. The D gene is left open where the match is weak. Size values are once, few and many counts, or a class for expanded clones, and some rows have none.

len	j_gene	abundance	d_gene	v_gene	CDR3aa	CDR3nt
17	TRBJ2-1	many	TRBD2	TRBV28	CASRTGEGLAGYNEQFF	TGTGCCAGCAGAACAGGGGAGGGACTAGCGGGGTACAATGAGCAGTTCTTC
15	TRBJ2-1	many	TRBD2	TRBV7-2	CASSLYGLAGNEQFF	TGTGCCAGCAGCTTATACGGACTAGCTGGTAATGAGCAGTTCTTC
14	TRBJ2-1	.	.	TRBV5-1	CTSRAGTRDNEQFF	TGCACAAGCCGCGCCGGGACGAGAGACAATGAGCAGTTCTTC
14	TRBJ2-5	many	TRBD1	TRBV27	CASSHRGIRETQYF	TGTGCCAGCAGTCACAGGGGGATTCGGGAGACCCAGTACTTC
13	TRBJ1-1	many	.	TRBV5-1	CASSSGRNTEAFF	TGCGCCAGCAGCTCCGGGCGGAACACTGAAGCTTTCTTT
15	TRBJ1-1	many	TRBD1	TRBV5-1	CASSLGDRPYTEAFF	TGCGCCAGCAGCTTGGGGGACAGGCCTTACACTGAAGCTTTCTTT
15	TRBJ2-3	many	.	TRBV2	CASRPGTLGGDTQYF	TGTGCCAGCAGACCCGGGACATTAGGAGGAGATACGCAGTATTTT
18	TRBJ2-6	many	.	TRBV12-3/TRBV12-4	CASRGRGRQSSGANVLTF	TGTGCCAGCAGGGGGCGGGGGCGTCAAAGCTCTGGGGCCAACGTCCTGACTTTC
19	TRBJ2-3	many	TRBD2	TRBV5-1	CASNLWGGLAGDSTDTQYF	TGCGCCAGCAACCTGTGGGGGGGACTAGCGGGGGACAGCACAGATACGCAGTATTTT
15	TRBJ1-2	few	TRBD1	TRBV20-1	CSAGVETGGGYGYTF	TGCAGTGCGGGGGTCGAGACAGGGGGCGGCTATGGCTACACCTTC
16	TRBJ2-1	many	TRBD2	TRBV6-2/TRBV6-3	CASSPSSGGYYNEQFF	TGTGCCAGCAGCCCGTCCAGCGGGGGTTACTACAATGAGCAGTTCTTC
14	TRBJ2-5	many	.	TRBV10-3	CAISESNAKETQYF	TGTGCCATCAGTGAGTCGAACGCAAAAGAGACCCAGTACTTC
16	TRBJ1-2	many	.	TRBV10-3	CAISPYPGSTNYGYTF	TGTGCCATCAGTCCGTACCCAGGGTCAACTAACTATGGCTACACCTTC
14	TRBJ2-5	many	.	TRBV6-2/TRBV6-3	CASSWRQLQETQYF	TGTGCCAGCAGTTGGAGACAACTCCAAGAGACCCAGTACTTC
14	TRBJ2-7	.	.	TRBV30	CAWSVGEASYEQYF	TGTGCCTGGAGTGTCGGGGAGGCTTCCTACGAGCAGTACTTC
15	TRBJ2-7	many	TRBD2	TRBV20-1	CSARKTSGASYEQYF	TGCAGTGCGCGTAAGACTAGCGGGGCTTCCTACGAGCAGTACTTC
17	TRBJ2-1	many	TRBD2	TRBV20-1	CSARTLLAGVRYNEQFF	TGCAGTGCTAGGACCTTACTAGCGGGAGTAAGGTACAATGAGCAGTTCTTC
14	TRBJ2-5	many	.	TRBV28	CASSFPQVAETQYF	TGTGCCAGCAGTTTCCCTCAAGTGGCGGAGACCCAGTACTTC
17	TRBJ2-1	many	TRBD2	TRBV28	CASSLSVLAGFYNEQFF	TGTGCCAGCAGTTTATCCGTACTAGCGGGATTCTACAATGAGCAGTTCTTC
13	TRBJ2-7	.	.	TRBV27	CASSPDGSYEQYF	TGTGCCAGCAGTCCGGACGGTTCCTACGAGCAGTACTTC
15	TRBJ2-5	many	.	TRBV20-1	CSAGRARVDQETQYF	TGCAGTGCGGGACGGGCGAGGGTTGATCAAGAGACCCAGTACTTC
13	TRBJ1-1	many	TRBD1	TRBV2	CASSSDRDAEAFF	TGTGCCAGCAGTTCTGACAGGGACGCTGAAGCTTTCTTT
15	TRBJ2-5	many	.	TRBV7-6	CASSLADGSQETQYF	TGTGCCAGCAGCTTAGCGGACGGCAGCCAAGAGACCCAGTACTTC
15	TRBJ2-1	many	TRBD2	TRBV5-1	CASSLGTSGLGEQFF	TGCGCCAGCAGCTTGGGGACTAGCGGGTTGGGTGAGCAGTTCTTC
14	TRBJ2-7	many	.	TRBV29-1	CSVTGLPPSYEQYF	TGCAGCGTGACCGGACTCCCACCCTCCTACGAGCAGTACTTC
14	TRBJ2-6	few	.	TRBV7-9	CASSYPGLANVLTF	TGTGCCAGCAGCTACCCAGGCCTGGCCAACGTCCTGACTTTC
12	TRBJ2-5	many	.	TRBV11-2	CASSLFSETQYF	TGTGCCAGCAGCTTATTTTCCGAGACCCAGTACTTC
16	TRBJ2-3	many	TRBD1	TRBV20-1	CSARDPGQGDVDTQYF	TGCAGTGCTAGAGATCCGGGACAGGGGGACGTAGATACGCAGTATTTT
15	TRBJ2-7	many	.	TRBV4-1	CASSQVSGHPYEQYF	TGCGCCAGCAGCCAAGTAAGCGGACACCCCTACGAGCAGTACTTC
15	TRBJ2-7	many	.	TRBV5-5	CASSLEPGPTYEQYF	TGTGCCAGCAGCTTGGAGCCAGGGCCAACCTACGAGCAGTACTTC
15	TRBJ2-1	many	.	TRBV7-2	CASSLVGGGYNEQFF	TGTGCCAGCAGCTTAGTGGGGGGCGGGTACAATGAGCAGTTCTTC
13	TRBJ2-4	few	.	TRBV27	CASSFSRGDIQYF	TGTGCCAGCAGTTTCTCGCGAGGGGACATTCAGTACTTC
13	TRBJ2-3	many	.	TRBV5-4	CASRQMATDTQYF	TGTGCCAGCCGCCAAATGGCCACAGATACGCAGTATTTT